Following are 18 T cell receptor beta chains from one sample sequenced in a study of cytomegalovirus exposure and HLA in healthy donors. PCR was performed using 60 Vbeta and 13 Jbeta primers. The protocol was immunoSEQ multiplex PCR, while the TCRdb copy is restricted to in-frame clones and leaves out a portion. The table records some 130,000 clones, roughly 80% of them present only once. The sequenced material came from PBMCs. The origin of the receptors is a man between 18 and 29 years old in good health and CMV-seronegative.

The chain links TRBV4-3 to TRBJ2-1; 8 bases are a match to TRBD1. V lost 1 base, J lost 6 bases, and 2 bases stayed unmatched. The germline gives CDR1 LGHNA, CDR2 YSLEER. The length of the CDR3 is 14 residues. For the CDR3, the DNA is TGCGCCAGCAGCCAAGTAACAGGGGGCAATGAGCAGTTCTTC. Translation: CASSQVTGGNEQFF.

This chain connects TRBV11-3 to TRBJ2-7; possible D gene TRBD1, 6 bases. Trimming removed 5 bases from V and 4 bases from J, with 21 bases in between. Germline lookup yields CDR1 SGHNT and CDR2 YENEEA. This CDR3 spans 16 amino acids. The CDR3 coding sequence is TGTGCCAGCAGCCCTTCGAGTCATGGGGGCCAGTACGAGCAGTACTTC. Encoded protein: CASSPSSHGGQYEQYF.

The rearrangement joins TRBV7-6 to TRBJ2-3, with a weak D call TRBD1 (6 bases). V was shortened by 2 bases and J by 3 bases, with 18 bases between the two germline ends. CDR3 size: 17 residues. Germline loops: CDR1 SGHVS, CDR2 FNYEAQ. The CDR3 DNA is TGTGCCAGCAGCTTATCGGTTGGCAGGGGAGAAACAGATACGCAGTATTTT. This sequence encodes CASSLSVGRGETDTQYF.

This clone was counted a single time. J is TRBJ2-3 and V is TRBV2, with TRBD1 as a possible D gene (7 bases). V dropped 7 bases and J dropped 7 bases, with 12 bases sitting between them. CDR3 length: 12 residues. CDR1 and CDR2 from the germline V gene are SNHLY and FYNNEI. The chain's CDR3 is CASTTGRNTQYF. The CDR3 bases are TGTGCCAGCACGACAGGGAGGAATACGCAGTATTTT.

The V and J genes are TRBV30 and TRBJ1-1; D gene ambiguous. V lost 1 base and J lost 11, with 17 bases in between. The CDR3 is 13 amino acids. Germline CDR1 and CDR2: GTSNPN and SVGIG (reference sequence). Written as DNA, the CDR3 is TGTGCCTGGAGTGCCAACCGACTAGTAGAGGCTTTCTTT. This translates into CAWSANRLVEAFF.

This clone was counted a few times. The rearrangement links TRBV19 to TRBJ1-2, with a possible D match to TRBD1 (6 bases). V lost 4 bases and J 4 bases, leaving 22 bases between the germline ends. The CDR3 contains 17 residues. Germline CDR1 and CDR2: LNHDA and SQIVND (reference sequence). CDR3 DNA sequence: TGTGCCAGTAGTAACAGGGCGGAAGAAAATCGTGGCTATGGCTACACCTTC. Translation gives CASSNRAEENRGYGYTF.

The chain joins TRBV19 to TRBJ1-5; D possibly corresponds to TRBD1 (5 bases). The V end lost 3 bases, the J end lost 3 bases, and 15 bases lay between the germline ends. Per the germline V gene, CDR1 is LNHDA and CDR2 is SQIVND (reference sequence). The CDR3 runs 16 residues. The CDR3 sequence: CASSMRFGGINQPQHF. In nucleotides, the CDR3 is TGTGCCAGTAGTATGCGGTTCGGGGGAATCAATCAGCCCCAGCATTTT.

This clone was seen a few times. Written as DNA, the CDR3 is TGTGCCAGTGGTATGGGTTCTCCCCTCAGGGATACGCAGTATTTT. Residues: CASGMGSPLRDTQYF. The gene calls are TRBV11-1 and TRBJ2-3; no definite D call. V dropped 9 bases and J dropped 6 bases, with 22 bases sitting between them. Germline assignment: CDR1 SGHAT and CDR2 FQDESV (reference sequence). The CDR3 is 15 residues long. The full variable domain, with the rest looked up from reference TRBV11-1 and TRBJ2-3, is EAEVAQSPRYKITEKSQAVAFWCDPISGHATLYWYRQILGQGPELLVQFQDESVVDDSQLPKDRFSAERLKGVDSTLKIQPAELGDSAMYLCASGMGSPLRDTQYFGPGTRLTVL.

The gene calls are TRBV4-3 and TRBJ1-5, with D uncertain. V lost 0 bases and J 3 bases, leaving 9 bases between the germline ends. CDR1 LGHNA and CDR2 YSLEER come from the germline V gene. There are 15 residues in the CDR3. CDR3 sequence: CASSQETDTNQPQHF. DNA of the CDR3: TGCGCCAGCAGCCAAGAAACAGATACCAATCAGCCCCAGCATTTT.

The chain links TRBV18 to TRBJ2-7; D perhaps matches TRBD1 (5 bases). The CDR3 has 12 amino acids. The germline V gene encodes CDR1 KGHSH and CDR2 LQKENI. The V gene lost 3 bases and the J gene lost 6 bases, with 9 bases spanning the gap. The CDR3 sequence is CASSPSGSEQYF. Written as DNA, the CDR3 is TGTGCCAGCTCACCTTCAGGGTCCGAGCAGTACTTC.

The chain recombines TRBV19 with TRBJ1-2; D possibly corresponds to TRBD1 (5 bases). The CDR3 contains 13 residues. Looked up from germline, CDR1 is LNHDA and CDR2 is SQIVND (reference sequence). V lost 3 bases, J lost 5 bases, and 10 bases lay in between. CDR3 residues: CASSIGAEYGYTF. The CDR3 nucleotides read TGTGCCAGTAGTATTGGGGCAGAGTATGGCTACACCTTC.

The gene calls are TRBV5-1 and TRBJ2-3; 14 nucleotides align to TRBD2. V trimming: 0 bases; J trimming: 2 bases; junction bases outside the gene matches: 2. The CDR3 loop spans 17 amino acids. Germline lookup yields CDR1 SGHRS and CDR2 YFSETQ. The chain's CDR3 is CASSLGLAGGFTDTQYF. The CDR3 bases are TGCGCCAGCAGCTTGGGACTAGCGGGGGGGTTCACAGATACGCAGTATTTT.

The V gene is TRBV4-3, the J gene TRBJ1-6, with D unresolved. Germline assignment: CDR1 LGHNA and CDR2 YSLEER. The CDR3 is 15 residues long. The germline V and J ends were trimmed by 0 bases and 7 bases, with 10 bases remaining between them. The CDR3 DNA sequence: TGCGCCAGCAGCCAAGATGAGAACGGGAATTCACCCCTCCACTTT. Translation: CASSQDENGNSPLHF.

On this clone: The junction differs from germline at one of its ends, possibly a read error. The chain couples TRBV7-7 to TRBJ2-7; 8 bases map to TRBD1. Germline V lookup: CDR1 SSHAT, CDR2 FNYEAQ (reference sequence). This CDR3 has 16 residues. CDR3 in DNA: TGTGCTAGCAGCTTAGGGGTCCCAGGGGGCGGGTTCGAGCAGTACTTC. Residues: CASSLGVPGGGFEQYF.

The chain uses TRBV27 and TRBJ2-7; 7 nucleotides match TRBD1. Trimming cost V 2 bases and J 9 bases; bases outside gene matches: 16. The germline gives CDR1 MNHEY, CDR2 SMNVEV (reference sequence). CDR3 length: 16 amino acids. The CDR3 sequence is CASSLGPSRLQGRQYF. The CDR3 DNA sequence: TGTGCCAGCAGTTTAGGTCCCTCCAGATTACAGGGGCGGCAGTACTTC.

This clone was seen only a few times. V is TRBV19 and J is TRBJ2-7; the match to TRBD1 covers 8 bases. The V segment lost 8 bases and the J segment 3 bases; nucleotides outside the gene matches: 9. CDR3 length: 14 residues. Looked up from germline, CDR1 is LNHDA and CDR2 is SQIVND (reference sequence). Written as DNA, the CDR3 is TGTGCCAGTGCGGACAGGGCATTTGGCTACGAGCAGTACTTC. This encodes CASADRAFGYEQYF.

This rearrangement joins TRBV2 to TRBJ1-2; D not certain. The CDR3 loop spans 13 amino acids. Trimming left V 4 bases short and J 3 bases short, with 9 bases between. Per germline, CDR1 SNHLY and CDR2 FYNNEI. CDR3 coding DNA: TGTGCCAGCAGTGTCCACGGAGACTATGGCTACACCTTC. Amino acids: CASSVHGDYGYTF.

The rearrangement joins TRBV4-3 to TRBJ2-6; D possibly corresponds to TRBD1 (6 bases). Germline V gives CDR1 LGHNA, CDR2 YSLEER. Trimming stripped 0 bases from V and 0 bases from J, with 9 bases between. This CDR3 has 17 amino acids. DNA of the CDR3: TGCGCCAGCAGCCAAGATGCAGGGGCCTCTGGGGCCAACGTCCTGACTTTC. This sequence encodes CASSQDAGASGANVLTF.